Each of the 13 T cell receptor beta chains below was sequenced from the same sample in a study of early T cells in non-severe SARS-CoV-2 infection. TCRdb fed the 5' RACE reads into MiXCR, producing one record per CDR3 protein. This sample carries fewer than 85,000 distinct CDR3 sequences, about 14% of them seen once, and the ten largest clones take roughly 3.7%. The sample in question was whole blood, obtained at baseline. The source is an adult who was a healthcare worker with PCR-confirmed SARS-CoV-2 infection or an uninfected control (not recorded which).

The chain is built from TRBV28 and TRBJ2-2; D call uncertain. The CDR3 runs to 16 residues. Germline V gives CDR1 MDHEN, CDR2 SYDVKM. Trimming pared 1 base from V and 1 base from J, leaving 10 bases between. The CDR3 nucleotides are TGTGCCAGCAGTTTATTTACGGCAGGGAACACCGGGGAGCTGTTTTTT. Protein: CASSLFTAGNTGELFF.

There are many counts of this clonotype. This chain uses TRBV6-1 with TRBJ2-6; 9 bases fit TRBD1. Germline V gene sequence: CDR1 MNHNS, CDR2 SASEGT. Losses at the gene ends were 6 bases for V and 4 bases for J; bases not matched to a gene: 4. This CDR3 has 15 residues. The CDR3 DNA sequence: TGTGCCAGCAGACAGGGGGCCTCCGGGGCCAACGTCCTGACTTTC. Its translation is CASRQGASGANVLTF.

This clonotype was seen repeatedly, ten times or more. The genes are TRBV7-2 and TRBJ1-2; 9 nucleotides agree with TRBD1. Per the germline V gene, CDR1 is SGHTA and CDR2 is FQGNSA. The J segment lost 4 bases and the V segment lost 6 bases, leaving 12 bases of the junction unmatched. The CDR3 covers 16 residues. The CDR3 nucleotides are TGTGCCAGCAGTCCACCTCCCGGGACAGGGACCTATGGCTACACCTTC. Its protein is CASSPPPGTGTYGYTF.

The chain is built from TRBV7-9 and TRBJ2-7; D is undetermined. The germline V and J ends were trimmed by 4 bases and 4 bases, with 8 bases remaining between them. Germline assignment: CDR1 SEHNR and CDR2 FQNEAQ (reference sequence). The CDR3 is 12 amino acids. Here the CDR3 DNA reads TGTGCCAGCAGCTCGACTGGGTACGAGCAGTACTTC. Translated, it gives CASSSTGYEQYF.

This clonotype was detected only a few times. This rearrangement joins TRBV27 to TRBJ2-7, with TRBD2 as a possible D gene (5 bases). CDR1 and CDR2 (germline): MNHEY, SMNVEV (reference sequence). The CDR3 has 14 amino acids. The V end was cut by 0 bases, the J end by 1 base, with 7 bases between. DNA of the CDR3: TGTGCCAGCAGTTTATCGGGAGATTCCTACGAGCAGTACTTC. This translates into CASSLSGDSYEQYF.

This clonotype turned up a few times. As DNA, the CDR3 is TGTGCCTGCGGGACAGGCGATGGCTACACCTTC. Its translation: CACGTGDGYTF. V is TRBV11-2 and J is TRBJ1-2; 8 nucleotides agree with TRBD1. Trimming cost V 11 bases and J 6 bases; bases outside gene matches: 5. There are 11 residues in the CDR3. Germline V gene lookup returns CDR1 SGHAT and CDR2 FQNNGV.

The chain couples TRBV13 to TRBJ1-2; D uncertain. This CDR3 has 13 residues. Germline assignment: CDR1 PRHDT and CDR2 FYEKMQ (reference sequence). V lost 5 bases and J lost 3, with 10 bases in between. Written as DNA, the CDR3 is TGTGCCAGCAGCACGGACGAACACTATGGCTACACCTTC. Residues: CASSTDEHYGYTF.

The J gene is TRBJ2-5, the V gene TRBV24-1, with no clear D. The CDR3 consists of 16 residues. Trimming took off 4 bases at V and 4 bases at J, with 18 bases between the two ends. The germline gives CDR1 KGHDR, CDR2 SFDVKD. This CDR3 is CATSDPVSPYAETQYF. CDR3 in DNA: TGTGCCACCAGTGACCCTGTCTCTCCTTACGCAGAGACCCAGTACTTC.

The gene calls are TRBV7-6 and TRBJ2-7; D is ambiguous. V was cut by 6 bases and J by 2 bases, with 17 bases left in between. Germline CDR1 is SGHVS and CDR2 is FNYEAQ. The CDR3 spans 15 residues. The CDR3 loop reads CASSLDPNPTYEQYF. As DNA, the CDR3 is TGTGCCAGCAGTTTGGACCCCAACCCCACCTACGAGCAGTACTTC.

The table lists this clonotype with a few counts. This chain uses TRBV7-2 with TRBJ1-3; TRBD1 might be the D (5 bases). CDR3 length: 16 residues. Germline CDR1 is SGHTA and CDR2 is FQGNSA. Trimming cost V 1 base and J 1 base, with 11 bases left between them. CDR3 in amino acids: CASSLVVRGSGNTIYF. The CDR3, as DNA: TGTGCCAGCAGCTTAGTAGTGAGGGGATCTGGAAACACCATATATTTT. Variable domain in full (rest from reference TRBV7-2 and TRBJ1-3): GAGVSQSPSNKVTEKGKDVELRCDPISGHTALYWYRQSLGQGLEFLIYFQGNSAPDKSGLPSDRFSAERTGGSVSTLTIQRTQQEDSAVYLCASSLVVRGSGNTIYFGEGSWLTVV.

This clonotype was seen more than once but under ten times. The V call is TRBV24-1, the J call TRBJ2-4; 8 bases align to TRBD1. The ends lost 2 bases at V and 7 bases at J; junction bases unmatched: 6. The CDR3 is made up of 15 amino acids. In germline, CDR1 is KGHDR, CDR2 SFDVKD. The CDR3 loop is CATSDSTGQGNIQYF. The CDR3 DNA follows: TGTGCCACCAGTGATTCGACCGGACAGGGTAACATTCAGTACTTC.

The chain is built from TRBV9 and TRBJ2-6; 13 positions match TRBD2. This CDR3 comprises 16 residues. The V and J ends lost 7 bases and 0 bases, in that order; junction bases with no gene match: 1. From germline, CDR1 is SGDLS and CDR2 YYNGEE. The chain's CDR3 is CASGTSGASGANVLTF. Here the CDR3 DNA reads TGTGCCAGCGGGACTAGCGGGGCCTCTGGGGCCAACGTCCTGACTTTC.

V gene TRBV5-1 combines with J gene TRBJ2-5; D possibly corresponds to TRBD2 (6 bases). Germline values: CDR1 SGHRS, CDR2 YFSETQ. V was shortened by 4 bases and J by 1 base, with 11 bases between the two germline ends. The length of the CDR3 is 14 residues. CDR3 sequence (DNA): TGCGCCAGCAGCCCCGGGAGTACCCAAGAGACCCAGTACTTC. It codes for CASSPGSTQETQYF.